The next 13 T cell receptor beta chains were all read from a single sample in a study of blood T cell repertoires in COVID-19. TCRdb's table, derived via immunoSEQ multiplex PCR, lists solely in-frame clones and lacks some. The sample shows roughly 160,000 clones, 80% to 85% of them seen only once. The source material was peripheral blood. All receptors derive from a woman aged 55-69 years with acute or convalescent COVID-19.

The rearrangement uses TRBV6-5 and TRBJ1-1; no firm D call. Looked up from germline, CDR1 is MNHEY and CDR2 is SVGAGI. This CDR3 has 13 residues. Trimming pared 7 bases from V and 7 bases from J, leaving 16 bases between. The CDR3 spells CASIQSGLIEAFF. CDR3 DNA: TGTGCCAGCATACAGAGCGGACTGATTGAAGCTTTCTTT.

This chain joins TRBV29-1 and TRBJ2-5, with 9 nucleotides matching TRBD1. CDR3 length: 14 residues. Germline CDR1 SQVTM, CDR2 ANQGSEA. Germline trimming cut 3 bases from V and 5 bases from J; bases unmatched to any gene: 7. The CDR3 sequence is CSVDLTGGQETQYF. The CDR3 DNA follows: TGCAGCGTTGACCTTACAGGGGGCCAGGAGACCCAGTACTTC.

The chain links TRBV19 to TRBJ2-3; TRBD1 agrees at 9 bases. CDR1 and CDR2 (germline): LNHDA, SQIVND (reference sequence). The CDR3 is 15 amino acids. With 5 bases clipped from V and 6 bases from J, the junction kept 9 bases outside the gene matches. The CDR3 DNA reads as TGTGCCAGTAGTGGACAGGGGTCTCCCGGGGATACGCAGTATTTT. Amino acids: CASSGQGSPGDTQYF.

The J gene is TRBJ1-5, the V gene TRBV27; TRBD1 agrees at 8 bases. Germline lookup yields CDR1 MNHEY and CDR2 SMNVEV (reference sequence). The CDR3 extends over 17 amino acids. The V gene end was trimmed by 8 bases and the J gene end by 6 bases; junction bases not matched to a gene: 18. CDR3 sequence reads: CASHSGTGAFRGQPQHF. In DNA form, the CDR3 reads TGTGCCAGCCACTCCGGGACAGGCGCGTTTCGCGGTCAGCCCCAGCATTTT.

The V and J genes are TRBV2 and TRBJ1-5, with 7 nucleotides matching TRBD1. CDR1 and CDR2 (germline): SNHLY, FYNNEI. Trimming took 7 bases from V and 7 from J; bases not matched to a gene: 10. The CDR3 loop spans 14 amino acids. The CDR3 DNA sequence: TGTGCCAGCAAGTCAGGGGGAAGGGAGCAGCCCCAGCATTTT. This encodes CASKSGGREQPQHF.

The V and J genes are TRBV9 and TRBJ2-5, with 13 nucleotides matching TRBD2. V lost 0 bases, J lost 0 bases, and 2 bases stayed unmatched. The V gene's germline CDR1 is SGDLS and CDR2 YYNGEE. CDR3 length equals 17 residues. CDR3 in DNA: TGTGCCAGCAGCGTAGGGGGACTAGCGGGGAACCAAGAGACCCAGTACTTC. It translates to CASSVGGLAGNQETQYF.

The V call is TRBV12-3 or TRBV12-4, the J call TRBJ2-1, with 8 bases lining up with TRBD2. The CDR3 extends over 13 amino acids. Trimming cost V 5 bases and J 7 bases; bases outside gene matches: 4. CDR3: CASSHRLANEQFF. CDR3 DNA sequence: TGTGCCAGCAGTCACCGACTAGCGAATGAGCAGTTCTTC.

The CDR3 sequence: CASSLIGQRGYTF. CDR3 in DNA: TGTGCCAGCAGTTTAATCGGGCAGCGGGGCTACACCTTC. V is TRBV28 and J is TRBJ1-2; D uncertain. The CDR3 length is 13 residues. The V gene lost 2 bases and the J gene lost 8 bases, with 12 bases spanning the gap. Germline V gene lookup returns CDR1 MDHEN and CDR2 SYDVKM.

This clone was detected only a few times. This sequence joins TRBV5-1 and TRBJ1-4; TRBD1 matches at 7 bases. The germline V gene encodes CDR1 SGHRS and CDR2 YFSETQ. V lost 4 bases and J lost 4; bases outside the gene matches: 7. The length of the CDR3 is 15 residues. CDR3 protein: CASSTGQVLNEKLFF. CDR3 DNA sequence: TGCGCCAGCAGCACCGGACAGGTCCTTAATGAAAAACTGTTTTTT.

The chain has TRBV19 and TRBJ1-5; D is uncertain. Trimming stripped 6 bases from V and 6 bases from J, with 12 bases between. The germline V gene encodes CDR1 LNHDA and CDR2 SQIVND (reference sequence). This CDR3 has 13 residues. The CDR3 spells CASSEQRGQPQHF. The CDR3 DNA sequence: TGTGCCAGTAGCGAACAACGAGGTCAGCCCCAGCATTTT.

The chain employs TRBV6-2 or TRBV6-3 and TRBJ2-5, with D perhaps TRBD2 (7 bases). This CDR3 is built from 15 residues. Germline assignment: CDR1 MNHEY and CDR2 SVGEGT. V lost 2 bases and J 0 bases, leaving 10 bases between the germline ends. The CDR3 region has the DNA TGTGCCAGCAGTTACAGGGGGACTAACCAAGAGACCCAGTACTTC. It is translated as CASSYRGTNQETQYF.

The rearrangement links TRBV5-1 to TRBJ1-6, with 9 positions matching TRBD1. V lost 3 bases to trimming and J lost 6 bases; unmatched junction nucleotides: 7. Germline lookup yields CDR1 SGHRS and CDR2 YFSETQ. The CDR3 runs 16 residues. The CDR3 here is CASSWDREVRNSPLHF. In DNA, the CDR3 is TGCGCCAGCAGCTGGGACAGGGAAGTTCGTAATTCACCCCTCCACTTT.

V gene TRBV25-1 combines with J gene TRBJ1-3, with D possibly being TRBD1 (5 bases). Deletions cut 8 bases from V and 4 bases from J, with 9 bases between. The V gene's germline CDR1 is MGHDK and CDR2 SYGVNS. This CDR3 is built from 12 residues. CDR3 region: CASWAGGNTIYF. CDR3 DNA: TGTGCCAGCTGGGCAGGGGGAAACACCATATATTTT.